This TCR beta chain was recorded in a study of blood T cell repertoires in COVID-19. Study-wide background: The United States, Italy and Spain were the sources of the acute and convalescent COVID-19 samples. Sample material is recorded as cDNA or gDNA derived from T cells, B-cell-depleted T cells, or PBMCs.

Seattle patients were enrolled during active infection and followed longitudinally. Under the authors' procedure: Amplification of reference gene primers was used by the study to estimate nucleated cell counts. Produced via immunoSEQ multiplex PCR; TCRdb's table is partial and in-frame only. V and J calls and clone size are given by that table; D and trimming were obtained from the DNA. The repertoire holds approximately 340,000 clones, with roughly 87% as singletons. The CDR3 has 16 amino acids. Unmatched junction bases numbered 7, after V lost 2 bases and J lost 4 bases. CDR1 and CDR2 from the germline V gene are MNHEY and SVGEGT.

The sequencing sample was made of peripheral blood. This clonotype originated in a man aged 25 to 40 with COVID-19, enrolled during active disease. The genes are TRBV6-2 or TRBV6-3 and TRBJ1-2, with TRBD1 matching over 10 bases. The CDR3 nucleotides are TGTGCCAGCAGTTACCAGACAGGGGGCCTCACCTATGGCTACACCTTC. This codes for CASSYQTGGLTYGYTF.